Listed below are T cell receptor beta chains from one sample, sequenced in a study of identical twins. TCRdb used MiXCR to reprocess the 5' RACE reads, holding one entry per CDR3 protein. The sample contains some 460,000 distinct CDR3 sequences, 14% of which appear only once. The sample also formed part of further work on yellow fever vaccine responses in identical twins.

The sequenced sample consisted of CD4+ T cells sorted from blood. All receptors come from a woman aged 18-29 years in good health. Each CDR3 is given with its conserved first and last residue.

v_gene: TRBV5-1
j_gene: TRBJ2-3
CDR3aa: CASSLAGLAGVGTQYF

v_gene: TRBV20-1
j_gene: TRBJ2-2
CDR3aa: CSASRTGGLTGELFF

v_gene: TRBV7-8
j_gene: TRBJ2-3
CDR3aa: CASSSVRGAIGTDTQYF

v_gene: TRBV20-1
j_gene: TRBJ1-2
CDR3aa: CSAEWSIGRAFDGYTF

v_gene: TRBV12-3/TRBV12-4
j_gene: TRBJ2-1
CDR3aa: CASRDGAYNEQFF

v_gene: TRBV5-4
j_gene: TRBJ2-7
CDR3aa: CASSRPGSGSSEQYF

v_gene: TRBV5-1
j_gene: TRBJ2-7
CDR3aa: CASSGQVWGTYEQYF

v_gene: TRBV18
j_gene: TRBJ2-7
CDR3aa: CASSPNLQAEQYF

v_gene: TRBV28
j_gene: TRBJ2-7
CDR3aa: CASSLVLPNYEQYF

v_gene: TRBV4-2
j_gene: TRBJ2-1
CDR3aa: CASSQTAGTSYNEQFF

v_gene: TRBV20-1
j_gene: TRBJ1-2
CDR3aa: CSARTANYGYTF

v_gene: TRBV20-1
j_gene: TRBJ1-2
CDR3aa: CSARSLRYGYTF

v_gene: TRBV19
j_gene: TRBJ2-7
CDR3aa: CASSTLWTGGEEQYF

v_gene: TRBV7-9
j_gene: TRBJ1-2
CDR3aa: CASSSGQANYGYTF

v_gene: TRBV4-2
j_gene: TRBJ2-1
CDR3aa: CASSQDLAGVSSEQFF

v_gene: TRBV11-2
j_gene: TRBJ2-5
CDR3aa: CASSSPIANRGQFLGETQYF

v_gene: TRBV29-1
j_gene: TRBJ2-7
CDR3aa: CSVGTPVDKGIYEQYF

v_gene: TRBV15
j_gene: TRBJ2-2
CDR3aa: CATSTRGGELFF

v_gene: TRBV3-1
j_gene: TRBJ2-6
CDR3aa: CASSPEMASIPGANVLTF

v_gene: TRBV7-9
j_gene: TRBJ2-7
CDR3aa: CASSLGASDEQYF

v_gene: TRBV6-2/TRBV6-3
j_gene: TRBJ2-5
CDR3aa: CASSYSSGLGEETQYF

v_gene: TRBV29-1
j_gene: TRBJ2-4
CDR3aa: CSVEDRGGRTSKNIQYF

v_gene: TRBV7-9
j_gene: TRBJ2-5
CDR3aa: CASSFGTSGVGETQYF

v_gene: TRBV19
j_gene: TRBJ1-5
CDR3aa: CASKLTGGRNQPQHF